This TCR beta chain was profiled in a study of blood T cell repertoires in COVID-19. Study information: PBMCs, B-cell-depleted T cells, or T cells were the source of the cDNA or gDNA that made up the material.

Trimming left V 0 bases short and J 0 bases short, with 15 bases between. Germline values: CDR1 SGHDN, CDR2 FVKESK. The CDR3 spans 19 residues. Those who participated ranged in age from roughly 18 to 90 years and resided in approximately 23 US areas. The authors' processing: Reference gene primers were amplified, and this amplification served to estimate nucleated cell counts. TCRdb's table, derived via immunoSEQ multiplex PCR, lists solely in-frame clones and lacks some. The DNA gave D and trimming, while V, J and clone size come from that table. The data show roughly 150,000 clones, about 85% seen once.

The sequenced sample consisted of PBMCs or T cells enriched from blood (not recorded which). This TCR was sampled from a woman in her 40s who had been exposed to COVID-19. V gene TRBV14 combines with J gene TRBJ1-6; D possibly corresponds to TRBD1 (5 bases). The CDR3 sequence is CASSQDTAGPRSYNSPLHF. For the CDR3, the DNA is TGTGCCAGCAGCCAAGATACCGCAGGGCCGCGCTCCTATAATTCACCCCTCCACTTT.